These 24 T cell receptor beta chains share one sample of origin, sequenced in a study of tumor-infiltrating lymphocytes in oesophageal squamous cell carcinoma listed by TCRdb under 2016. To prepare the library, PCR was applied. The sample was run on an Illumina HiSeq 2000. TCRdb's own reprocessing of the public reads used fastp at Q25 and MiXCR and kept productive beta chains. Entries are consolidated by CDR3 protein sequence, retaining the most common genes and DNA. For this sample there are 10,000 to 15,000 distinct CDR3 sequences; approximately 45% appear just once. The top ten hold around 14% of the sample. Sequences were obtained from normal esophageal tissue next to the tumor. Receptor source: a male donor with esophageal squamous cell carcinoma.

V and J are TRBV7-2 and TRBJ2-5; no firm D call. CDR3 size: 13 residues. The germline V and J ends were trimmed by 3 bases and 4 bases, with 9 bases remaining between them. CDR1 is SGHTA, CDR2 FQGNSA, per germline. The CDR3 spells CASSFSGGETQYF. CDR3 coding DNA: TGTGCCAGCAGCTTTTCGGGCGGAGAGACCCAGTACTTC.

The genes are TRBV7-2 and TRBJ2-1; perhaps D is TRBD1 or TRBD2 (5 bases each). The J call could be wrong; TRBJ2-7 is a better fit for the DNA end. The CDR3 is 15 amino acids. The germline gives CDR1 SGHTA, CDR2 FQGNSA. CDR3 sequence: CASSRDRRSYNEQYF. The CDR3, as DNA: TGTGCCAGCAGCCGGGACCGTCGTTCCTACAATGAGCAGTACTTC.

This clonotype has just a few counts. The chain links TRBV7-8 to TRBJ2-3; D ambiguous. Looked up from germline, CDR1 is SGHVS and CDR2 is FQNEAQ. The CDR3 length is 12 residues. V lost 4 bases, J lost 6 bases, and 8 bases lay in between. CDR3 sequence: CASSSPTDTQYF. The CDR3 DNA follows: TGTGCCAGCAGCTCACCTACGGATACGCAGTATTTT.

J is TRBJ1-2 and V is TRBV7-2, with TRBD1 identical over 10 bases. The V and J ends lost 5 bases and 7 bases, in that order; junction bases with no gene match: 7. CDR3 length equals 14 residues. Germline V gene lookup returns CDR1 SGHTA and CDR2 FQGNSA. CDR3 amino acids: CASSLGQGSVGYTF. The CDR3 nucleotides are TGTGCCAGCAGCCTGGGACAGGGGTCGGTTGGCTACACCTTC.

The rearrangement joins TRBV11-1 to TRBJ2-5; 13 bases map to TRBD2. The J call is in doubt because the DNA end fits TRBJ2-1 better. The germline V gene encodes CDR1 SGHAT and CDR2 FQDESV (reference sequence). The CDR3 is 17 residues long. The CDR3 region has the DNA TGTGCCAGCAGCTTCCCCGGGACTAGCGGGGATTACAATGAGCAGTTCTTC. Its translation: CASSFPGTSGDYNEQFF.

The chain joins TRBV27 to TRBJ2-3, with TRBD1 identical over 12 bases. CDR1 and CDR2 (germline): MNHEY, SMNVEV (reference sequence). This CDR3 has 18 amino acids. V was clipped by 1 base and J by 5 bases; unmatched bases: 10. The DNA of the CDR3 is TGTGCCAGCAGTTTATTCGAACCGGGACAGGGGGCAATAGATACGCAGTATTTT. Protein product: CASSLFEPGQGAIDTQYF.

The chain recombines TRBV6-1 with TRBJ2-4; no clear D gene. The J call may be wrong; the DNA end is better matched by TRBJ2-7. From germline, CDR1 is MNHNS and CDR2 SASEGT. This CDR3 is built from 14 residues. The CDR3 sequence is CASQVGPGNYEQYF. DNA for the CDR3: TGTGCCAGCCAGGTCGGGCCTGGGAATTACGAGCAGTACTTC.

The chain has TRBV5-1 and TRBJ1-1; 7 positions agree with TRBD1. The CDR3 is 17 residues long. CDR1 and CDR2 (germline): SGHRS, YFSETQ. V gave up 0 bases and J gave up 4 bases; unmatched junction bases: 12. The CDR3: CASSLGGFSDRATEAFF. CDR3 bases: TGCGCCAGCAGCTTGGGTGGATTTTCTGACAGGGCCACTGAAGCTTTCTTT.

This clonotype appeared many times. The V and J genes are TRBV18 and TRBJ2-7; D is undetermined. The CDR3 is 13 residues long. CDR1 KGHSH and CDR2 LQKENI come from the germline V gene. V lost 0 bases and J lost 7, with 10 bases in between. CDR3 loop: CASSPPNFREQYF. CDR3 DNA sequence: TGTGCCAGCTCACCACCTAATTTCCGGGAGCAGTACTTC.

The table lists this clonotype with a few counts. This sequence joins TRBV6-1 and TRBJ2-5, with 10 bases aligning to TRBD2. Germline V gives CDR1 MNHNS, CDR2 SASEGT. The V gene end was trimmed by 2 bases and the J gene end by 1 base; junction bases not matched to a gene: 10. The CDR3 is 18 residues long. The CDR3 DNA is TGTGCCAGCAGTGAATGGCCTAGCGGGAGCGGGATCCAAGAGACCCAGTACTTC. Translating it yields CASSEWPSGSGIQETQYF.

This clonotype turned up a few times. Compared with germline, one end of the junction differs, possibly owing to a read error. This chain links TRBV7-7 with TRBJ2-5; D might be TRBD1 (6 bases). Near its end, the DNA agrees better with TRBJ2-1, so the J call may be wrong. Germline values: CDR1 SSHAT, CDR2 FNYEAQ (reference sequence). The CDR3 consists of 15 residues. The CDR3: CASSLFFAGENEQFF. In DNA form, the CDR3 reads TGTGCTAGCAGCTTATTTTTTGCAGGGGAAAATGAGCAGTTCTTC.

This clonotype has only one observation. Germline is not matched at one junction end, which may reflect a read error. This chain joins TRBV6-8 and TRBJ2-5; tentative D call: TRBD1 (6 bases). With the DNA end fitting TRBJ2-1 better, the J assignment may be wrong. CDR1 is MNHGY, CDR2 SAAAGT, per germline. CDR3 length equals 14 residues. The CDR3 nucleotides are TGTGCCAGCAGCACAGGGTTCTCCCACAATGAGCAGTTCTTC. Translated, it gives CASSTGFSHNEQFF.

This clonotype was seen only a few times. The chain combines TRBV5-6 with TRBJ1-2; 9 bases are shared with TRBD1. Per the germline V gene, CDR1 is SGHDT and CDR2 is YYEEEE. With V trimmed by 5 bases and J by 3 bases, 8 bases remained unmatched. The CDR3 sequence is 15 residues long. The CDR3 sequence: CASRLGQGRDYGYTF. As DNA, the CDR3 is TGTGCCAGCAGGTTAGGACAGGGGAGAGACTATGGCTACACCTTC.

The CDR3 protein is CASSLQGGTEAFF. Here the CDR3 DNA reads TGTGCCAGCAGCTTACAGGGGGGCACTGAAGCTTTCTTT. The J gene is TRBJ1-1, the V gene TRBV7-4; 7 nucleotides line up with TRBD1. The germline CDR1 and CDR2 sequences are SGHVT and SQSDAQ. The V and J ends lost 2 bases and 4 bases, in that order; junction bases with no gene match: 1. The CDR3 contains 13 residues.

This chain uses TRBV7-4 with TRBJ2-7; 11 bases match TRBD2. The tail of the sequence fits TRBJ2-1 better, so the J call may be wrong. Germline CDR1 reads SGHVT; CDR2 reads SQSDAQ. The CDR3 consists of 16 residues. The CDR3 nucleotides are TGTGCCAGCAGCCCCGTTAGCGGGGGGGCCTACAATGAGCAGTTCTTC. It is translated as CASSPVSGGAYNEQFF.

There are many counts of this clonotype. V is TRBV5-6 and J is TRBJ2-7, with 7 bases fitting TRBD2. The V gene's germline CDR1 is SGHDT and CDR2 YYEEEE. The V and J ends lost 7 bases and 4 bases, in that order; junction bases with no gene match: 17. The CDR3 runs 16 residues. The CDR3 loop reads CASQPPRGGAPYEQYF. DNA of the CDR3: TGTGCCAGCCAGCCTCCCCGGGGAGGGGCCCCGTACGAGCAGTACTTC.

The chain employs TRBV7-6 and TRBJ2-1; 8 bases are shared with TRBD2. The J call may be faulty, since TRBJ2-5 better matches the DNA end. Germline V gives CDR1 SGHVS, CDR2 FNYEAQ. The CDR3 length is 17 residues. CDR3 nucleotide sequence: TGTGCCAGCAGCGCCCCGACTAGCGAGAGGGCCCAAGAGACCCAGTACTTC. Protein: CASSAPTSERAQETQYF.

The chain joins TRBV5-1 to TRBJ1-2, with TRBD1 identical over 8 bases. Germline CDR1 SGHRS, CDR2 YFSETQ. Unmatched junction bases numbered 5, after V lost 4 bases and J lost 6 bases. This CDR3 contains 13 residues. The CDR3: CASSPTGGNGYTF. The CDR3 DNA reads TGCGCCAGCAGCCCCACAGGGGGGAATGGCTACACCTTC.

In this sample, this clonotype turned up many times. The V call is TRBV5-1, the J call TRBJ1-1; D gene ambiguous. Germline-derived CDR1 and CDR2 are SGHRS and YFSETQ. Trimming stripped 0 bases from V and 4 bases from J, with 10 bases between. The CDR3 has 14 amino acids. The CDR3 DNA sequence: TGCGCCAGCAGCTTGGAGGGTGACGCCACTGAAGCTTTCTTT. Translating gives CASSLEGDATEAFF.

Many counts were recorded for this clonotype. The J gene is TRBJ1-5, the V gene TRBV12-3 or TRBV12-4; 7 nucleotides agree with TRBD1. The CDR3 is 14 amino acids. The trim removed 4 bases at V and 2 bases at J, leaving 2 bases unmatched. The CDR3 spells CASSYTGGNQPQHF. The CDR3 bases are TGTGCCAGCAGTTATACAGGGGGCAATCAGCCCCAGCATTTT.

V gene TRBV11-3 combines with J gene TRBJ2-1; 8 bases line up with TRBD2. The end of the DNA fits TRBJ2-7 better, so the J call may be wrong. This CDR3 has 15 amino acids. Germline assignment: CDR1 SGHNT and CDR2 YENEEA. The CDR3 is CASSLGRGVTYEQYF. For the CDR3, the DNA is TGTGCCAGCAGCTTAGGGCGGGGGGTCACGTACGAGCAGTACTTC.

The chain's CDR3 is CASSWEQTSEQYF. As DNA, the CDR3 is TGTGCCAGCAGCTGGGAACAGACCTCCGAGCAGTACTTC. The gene calls are TRBV7-2 and TRBJ2-6; no definite D call. The DNA matches TRBJ2-7 better at its end, which makes the J call doubtful. CDR1 and CDR2 from the germline V gene are SGHTA and FQGNSA. The CDR3 loop spans 13 amino acids.

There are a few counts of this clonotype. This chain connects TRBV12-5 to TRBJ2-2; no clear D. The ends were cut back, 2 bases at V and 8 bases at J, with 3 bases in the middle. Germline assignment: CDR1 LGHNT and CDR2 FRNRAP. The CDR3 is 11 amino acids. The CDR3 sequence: CASGLSGELFF. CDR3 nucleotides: TGTGCTAGTGGTTTGTCTGGGGAGCTGTTTTTT.

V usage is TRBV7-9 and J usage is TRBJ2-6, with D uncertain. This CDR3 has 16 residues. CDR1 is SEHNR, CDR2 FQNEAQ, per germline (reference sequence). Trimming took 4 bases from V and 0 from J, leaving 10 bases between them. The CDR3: CASSSPPGSGANVLTF. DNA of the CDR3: TGTGCCAGCAGCTCCCCCCCCGGCTCTGGGGCCAACGTCCTGACTTTC. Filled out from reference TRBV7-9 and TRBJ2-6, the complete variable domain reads DTGVSQNPRHKITKRGQNVTFRCDPISEHNRLYWYRQTLGQGPEFLTYFQNEAQLEKSRLLSDRFSAERPKGSFSTLEIQRTEQGDSAMYLCASSSPPGSGANVLTFGAGSRLTVL.